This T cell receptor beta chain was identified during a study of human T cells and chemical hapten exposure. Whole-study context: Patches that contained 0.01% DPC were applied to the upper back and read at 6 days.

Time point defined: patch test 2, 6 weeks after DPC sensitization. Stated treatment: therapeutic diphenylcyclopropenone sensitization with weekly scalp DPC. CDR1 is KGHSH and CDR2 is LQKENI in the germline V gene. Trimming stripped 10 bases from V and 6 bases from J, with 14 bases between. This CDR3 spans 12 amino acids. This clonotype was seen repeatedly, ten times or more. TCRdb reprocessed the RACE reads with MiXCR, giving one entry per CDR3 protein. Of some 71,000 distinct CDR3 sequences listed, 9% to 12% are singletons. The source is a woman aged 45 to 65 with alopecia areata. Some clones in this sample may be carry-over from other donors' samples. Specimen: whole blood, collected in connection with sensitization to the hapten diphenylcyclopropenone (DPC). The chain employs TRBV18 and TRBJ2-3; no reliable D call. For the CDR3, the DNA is TGTGCCACCTCCCAATGGCCGGATACGCAGTATTTT. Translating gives CATSQWPDTQYF.